This T cell receptor beta chain was recorded in a study of T-cell memory formation after mild COVID-19. Study as a whole: Largely donor-specific TCR clusters were found.

From 5'RACE with constant-segment primers came TCR alpha and TCR beta cDNA libraries that carried sample barcodes and UMIs. TCRdb re-derived calls from the 5' RACE reads in MiXCR, one entry per CDR3 protein. The table includes about 560,000 distinct CDR3 sequences, 17% detected once. Regarding this clonotype: The antigen is unknown.

This CDR3 has 16 amino acids. In germline, CDR1 is KGHSH, CDR2 LQKENI. Losses at the gene ends were 4 bases for V and 8 bases for J; bases not matched to a gene: 12. Study results and limitations: The main location of contracting CD4+ clones was CM and EM, and that of contracting CD8+ clones was EMRA.

The sequencing input was PBMCs or a T cell subset sorted from them (not recorded which). The TCR was taken from an adult woman who had mild COVID-19 (a few samples of this study predate the infection). Cell type and time point are not known. The chain carries TRBV18 and TRBJ2-1; 9 nucleotides line up with TRBD1. The CDR3 nucleotides read TGTGCCAGCTCACGTCACGACAGGGGGATGGCGGATGAGCAGTTCTTC. Its translation: CASSRHDRGMADEQFF.